A selection of T cell receptor beta chains follows, all from one sample in a study of T cell responses to AZD1222 COVID-19 vaccine. The method was immunoSEQ multiplex PCR; TCRdb's version includes in-frame clones alone and lacks a portion of them. The data hold 140,000 to 150,000 clones, with roughly nine tenths observed a single time. The sample in question was peripheral blood, obtained on day 0 of AZD1222 vaccination. These receptors all stem from an adult in good health. CDR3s include the opening cysteine and the closing phenylalanine or tryptophan.

TRBV10-2	TRBJ2-5	CASRQQGIQEAQYF
TRBV2	TRBJ2-5	CASSEREGEYQETQYF
TRBV5-5	TRBJ1-6	CASSLATGRNSPLHF
TRBV12-3/TRBV12-4	TRBJ1-2	CATGGTQSYGYTF
TRBV3-1/TRBV3-2	TRBJ1-1	CASSPRGQGVGTEAFF
TRBV19	TRBJ1-5	CASSIGQGGNQPQHF
TRBV5-1	TRBJ2-4	CASSQELRGLKYF
TRBV7-2	TRBJ1-3	CASSQTGIRNTIYF
TRBV7-9	TRBJ1-5	CASGFARQDQPQHF
TRBV7-2	TRBJ2-3	CASSLEAAGTDTQYF
TRBV11-1	TRBJ2-6	CASSLGSGANVLTF
TRBV9	TRBJ2-3	CASSEHRGRVTDTQYF
TRBV2	TRBJ2-7	CASRDRVGPYEQYF
TRBV19	TRBJ2-7	CASSTVGLGLPTSYEQYF
TRBV7-9	TRBJ2-3	CASSLGRNRDPDTQYF
TRBV7-2	TRBJ2-4	CASSLTREEVQYF
TRBV7-2	TRBJ2-5	CASSLRTGGTQETQYF
TRBV7-9	TRBJ1-2	CASSQSGGGNGYTF
TRBV6-5	TRBJ1-3	CASSYSQNHPGNTIYF
TRBV20-1	TRBJ1-6	CSATPVGPLHF
TRBV28	TRBJ1-1	CASSHLQGMNTEAFF
TRBV2	TRBJ1-4	CASSRGREKLFF
TRBV9	TRBJ2-1	CASSDGHSYNEQFF
TRBV5-1	TRBJ1-6	CASSLESRAGSPLHF
TRBV5-1	TRBJ2-3	CASSSTGGTDTQYF
TRBV7-8	TRBJ1-3	CASSLQQLSSGNTIYF
TRBV12-2	TRBJ1-4	CASRLGRGQRNEKLFF